This T cell receptor (beta chain) was sequenced during a study of blood T cell repertoires in COVID-19. Study-wide context: Samples came from the United States, Italy and Spain, spanning acute and convalescent COVID-19.

V was clipped by 3 bases and J by 8 bases; unmatched bases: 8. CDR3 length: 14 amino acids. The germline gives CDR1 SGHKS, CDR2 YYEKEE (reference sequence). Authors' methods: Estimation of nucleated cell counts relied on the amplification of reference gene primers. Profiled with immunoSEQ multiplex PCR; TCRdb holds only in-frame clones, not every one. The V and J calls and clone size are taken from that table; D and trimming were inferred from the DNA. This table has approximately 230,000 clones, 85% to 90% appearing once. The TCR was taken from a man aged 80 or over with acute or convalescent COVID-19. The sequenced material came from peripheral blood. This chain connects TRBV5-5 to TRBJ1-1; 9 bases match TRBD1. CDR3 residues: CASSSSQGALEAFF. The CDR3 DNA reads as TGTGCCAGCAGCTCTTCACAGGGGGCCTTGGAAGCTTTCTTT.